The present T cell receptor (beta chain) was sequenced within a study of blood T cell repertoires in COVID-19. Study overall: Nucleic acid was either cDNA or gDNA, and it came from T cells, B-cell-depleted T cells, or PBMCs.

Original handling: The assay estimated nucleated cells by amplifying reference gene primers. Here immunoSEQ multiplex PCR was the method, and the copy in TCRdb shows in-frame clones only, minus some. V and J calls and clone size are given by that table; D and trimming were obtained from the DNA. The sample consists of roughly 500,000 clones, more than 85% of them appearing once. Cohort assignment relied on participant-reported clinical history. Recovered status applied to Cohort 3 donors who had two consecutive negative PCRs. It also applied to those with clearance or with symptom resolution. The CDR3 runs to 14 residues. Trimming pared 3 bases from V and 4 bases from J, leaving 10 bases between. CDR1 and CDR2 from the germline V gene are SNHLY and FYNNEI.

This TCR was sampled from a woman between 55 and 75 years old who had recovered from COVID-19. V and J are TRBV2 and TRBJ1-5; D is ambiguous. Material for sequencing was PBMCs or T cells enriched from blood (not recorded which). The CDR3 reads CASSEWAGNQPQHF. In nucleotides, the CDR3 is TGTGCCAGCAGTGAGTGGGCAGGTAATCAGCCCCAGCATTTT.